The 14 T cell receptor beta chains in this list originate from one sample, sequenced in a study of T cells in Graves' hyperthyroidism and ophthalmopathy. Regions amplified from RNA transcripts were the TCR beta CDR3 regions. First-round RT-PCR with HTBI primers amplified the TCR CDR3 region. TCRdb reprocessed the multiplex PCR reads via MiXCR and lists one record per CDR3 protein. Counted here are a few hundred thousand distinct CDR3 sequences, roughly 20% occurring once; the ten biggest clones make up 26%. The sequenced sample was blood. The source of these receptors is a man aged 18-30 years with Graves' hyperthyroidism.

The J gene is TRBJ2-5, the V gene TRBV5-1; 7 bases fit TRBD2. Germline V gene data show CDR1 as SGHRS and CDR2 as YFSETQ. This CDR3 spans 16 amino acids. The ends lost 2 bases at V and 6 bases at J; junction bases unmatched: 13. The CDR3, as DNA: TGCGCCAGCAGCTTTGAAGTGGGCGGGAGATTGAAGACCCAGTACTTC. Residues: CASSFEVGGRLKTQYF. Full variable domain (outside the CDR3, taken from reference TRBV5-1 and TRBJ2-5): KAGVTQTPRYLIKTRGQQVTLSCSPISGHRSVSWYQQTPGQGLQFLFEYFSETQRNKGNFPGRFSGRQFSNSRSEMNVSTLELGDSALYLCASSFEVGGRLKTQYFGPGTRLLVL.

This clonotype appeared many times. The rearrangement uses TRBV27 and TRBJ1-1, with D tentatively TRBD1 (5 bases). Per the germline V gene, CDR1 is MNHEY and CDR2 is SMNVEV (reference sequence). V lost 5 bases and J lost 7, with 17 bases in between. This CDR3 comprises 14 residues. The CDR3 sequence: CASSLGLGTGEAFF. In DNA form, the CDR3 reads TGTGCCAGCAGTCTAGGTCTGGGGACCGGTGAAGCTTTCTTT.

The chain combines TRBV7-8 with TRBJ2-7; the D call may be TRBD1 or TRBD2 (6 bases each). This CDR3 comprises 14 residues. Between the trimmed V and J ends, which lost 5 bases and 5 bases, there was a span of 16 bases. CDR1 is SGHVS, CDR2 FQNEAQ, per germline. Here the CDR3 reads CASSVDSSGDEQYF. CDR3 sequence (DNA): TGTGCCAGCAGCGTGGACAGTTCGGGGGACGAGCAGTACTTC.

This sequence joins TRBV12-3 or TRBV12-4 and TRBJ2-7; TRBD2 might be the D (6 bases). The CDR3 spans 14 residues. Trimming shortened V by 1 base and J by 5 bases, and 12 bases separated the two germline ends. CDR3 in DNA: TGTGCCAGCAGTTTAGGGGCGGGGCTCAACGAGCAGTACTTC. Translated: CASSLGAGLNEQYF.

This clonotype occurred many times. The chain links TRBV7-2 to TRBJ1-2; 7 bases fit TRBD1. The V and J ends lost 8 bases and 7 bases, in that order; junction bases with no gene match: 13. The length of the CDR3 is 14 residues. Germline V gene data show CDR1 as SGHTA and CDR2 as FQGNSA. Here the CDR3 DNA reads TGTGCCAGCCCCTTAACCCGACAGGGACTTGGCTACACCTTC. Translating it yields CASPLTRQGLGYTF.

The V call is TRBV12-3 or TRBV12-4, the J call TRBJ1-5, with D hard to call. V was cut by 2 bases and J by 7 bases, with 15 bases left in between. The CDR3 is made up of 15 amino acids. CDR3 loop: CASSLRPGAWQPQHF. The CDR3 DNA reads TGTGCCAGCAGTTTAAGGCCAGGAGCGTGGCAGCCCCAGCATTTT.

J is TRBJ1-1 and V is TRBV7-9; possibly TRBD1 for D (5 bases). The CDR3 is made up of 15 amino acids. Trimming cost V 1 base and J 0 bases, with 9 bases left between them. Germline loops: CDR1 SEHNR, CDR2 FQNEAQ (reference sequence). The CDR3 spells CASSLGGRLNTEAFF. In DNA, the CDR3 is TGTGCCAGCAGCTTAGGGGGCAGATTGAACACTGAAGCTTTCTTT.

This clonotype was counted many times. The chain has TRBV27 and TRBJ2-7; D not certain. The CDR3 sequence is 13 residues long. Germline CDR1 and CDR2: MNHEY and SMNVEV (reference sequence). Trimming took 8 bases from V and 1 from J, leaving 12 bases between them. The CDR3 nucleotides are TGTGCCAGCTCCAATGGGCCATCCTACGAGCAGTACTTC. Translating it yields CASSNGPSYEQYF.

This sequence joins TRBV6-1 and TRBJ2-5; maybe TRBD2 (5 bases). Germline V CDR1 and CDR2: MNHNS, SASEGT. The CDR3 runs to 15 residues. Deletions cut 6 bases from V and 2 bases from J, with 16 bases between. The CDR3 region is CASSSPAEEQETQYF. CDR3 coding DNA: TGTGCCAGCAGCTCCCCGGCGGAGGAGCAAGAGACCCAGTACTTC.

At least ten counts were recorded for this clonotype. The rearrangement links TRBV12-3 or TRBV12-4 to TRBJ2-2, with TRBD2 as a possible D gene (5 bases). Between the trimmed V and J ends, which lost 3 bases and 8 bases, there was a span of 13 bases. This CDR3 has 14 residues. The CDR3 bases are TGTGCCAGCAGTTTGAAGGGAAGCGGAGGGGAGCTGTTTTTT. Amino acids: CASSLKGSGGELFF.

This clonotype was counted ten times or more. The V gene is TRBV12-3 or TRBV12-4, the J gene TRBJ2-7; 8 bases fit TRBD1. The CDR3 contains 16 residues. With 5 bases clipped from V and 0 bases from J, the junction kept 9 bases outside the gene matches. This CDR3 is CASSTPGDRLSYEQYF. CDR3 nucleotide sequence: TGTGCCAGCAGTACCCCCGGGGACAGGCTCTCCTACGAGCAGTACTTC.

This clonotype has a count of ten or more. V and J are TRBV28 and TRBJ1-5; 7 bases fit TRBD1. CDR1 MDHEN and CDR2 SYDVKM come from the germline V gene. The CDR3 length is 14 residues. V was pared by 7 bases and J by 4 bases, with 7 bases of the junction left unmatched. The CDR3 nucleotides are TGTGCCAGCACCCCGGACAGGTCTAATCAGCCCCAGCATTTT. Encoded protein: CASTPDRSNQPQHF.

The V call is TRBV6-1, the J call TRBJ1-6; unclear D gene. Germline V gene sequence: CDR1 MNHNS, CDR2 SASEGT. Trimming stripped 0 bases from V and 10 bases from J, with 7 bases between. The CDR3 runs 13 residues. CDR3: CASSEANLSPLHF. CDR3 nucleotide sequence: TGTGCCAGCAGTGAAGCGAACCTCTCACCCCTCCACTTT.

This clonotype was seen ten or more times. The genes are TRBV19 and TRBJ1-1; the D gene is possibly TRBD1 (5 bases). CDR3 length equals 18 residues. The V gene's germline CDR1 is LNHDA and CDR2 SQIVND (reference sequence). Trimming removed 5 bases at V and 0 bases at J, with 22 bases between. Here the CDR3 reads CASSSPGALSAMNTEAFF. In DNA, the CDR3 is TGTGCCAGTAGTTCACCTGGGGCCCTCAGCGCAATGAACACTGAAGCTTTCTTT. Full variable domain (rest looked up from reference TRBV19 and TRBJ1-1): DGGITQSPKYLFRKEGQNVTLSCEQNLNHDAMYWYRQDPGQGLRLIYYSQIVNDFQKGDIAEGYSVSREKKESFPLTVTSAQKNPTAFYLCASSSPGALSAMNTEAFFGQGTRLTVV.